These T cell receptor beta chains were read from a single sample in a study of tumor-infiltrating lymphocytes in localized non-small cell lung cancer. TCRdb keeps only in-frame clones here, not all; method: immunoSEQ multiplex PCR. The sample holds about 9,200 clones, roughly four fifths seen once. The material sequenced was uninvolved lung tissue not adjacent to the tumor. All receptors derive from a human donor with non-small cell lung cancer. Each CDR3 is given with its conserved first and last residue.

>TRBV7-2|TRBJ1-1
CASSQQGARPEAFF
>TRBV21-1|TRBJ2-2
CASSARQGLVVGTGELFF
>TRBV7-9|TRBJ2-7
CASSPSTGFNEQYF
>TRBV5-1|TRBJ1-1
CASSGLQGRNTEAFF
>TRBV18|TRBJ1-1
CASSPPGLGDTEAFF
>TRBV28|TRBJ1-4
CASSLEGPGFAEKLFF
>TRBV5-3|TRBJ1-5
CARRPKRKNKSYSNQPQHF
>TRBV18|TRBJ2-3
CASSPGGLADTQYF
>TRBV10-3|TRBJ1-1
CAISEFYTEAFF
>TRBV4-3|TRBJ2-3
CASSQGSLAGTDTQYF
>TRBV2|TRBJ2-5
CASQLAGWGVLETQYF
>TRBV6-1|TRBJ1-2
CASRPGQPPGYTF
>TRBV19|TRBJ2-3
CASRSLTSGFTDTQYF
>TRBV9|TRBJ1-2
CASSVSDFGYGYTF
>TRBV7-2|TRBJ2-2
CASSLVDSGGTGELFF
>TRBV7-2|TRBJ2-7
CASSPWVGPSSYEQYF